The T cell receptor (beta chain) described here comes from a study of beta chain features in type 1 diabetes. Study as a whole: Patients and healthy donors were similar in age, gender and cell yields. Sorted cells numbering 107,917,701 were examined across all samples. Study-level results: The similarity of naive, central memory and Treg TCRB repertoires appeared greater among patients than among healthy donors.

Germline V gene lookup returns CDR1 GTSNPN and CDR2 SVGIG (reference sequence). The ends lost 0 bases at V and 4 bases at J; junction bases unmatched: 6. There are 16 residues in the CDR3. CD45RO/CCR7/CD25/CD127/CD95/CD27 separated CD4+ naive, central memory, regulatory and stem cell-like memory cells by sorting. A word on this clone: Its antigen is not known.

The study reverse transcribed the entire isolated RNA, so it sequenced expressed TCRB transcripts. Profiling relied on immunoSEQ multiplex PCR, and the TCRdb table lists in-frame clones only, not all of them. The table includes roughly 140,000 clones, approximately 12% detected once. The sequenced material came from central memory CD4+ T cells from blood. The chain joins TRBV30 to TRBJ2-5; TRBD2 agrees at 12 bases. The receptor comes from a man aged 18 to 35 in good health. CDR3: CAWSVLTSGGGETQYF. The DNA of the CDR3 is TGTGCCTGGAGTGTACTGACTAGCGGGGGCGGAGAGACCCAGTACTTC.